This T cell receptor (beta chain) emerged from a study of T cell responses to AZD1222 COVID-19 vaccine. Clones were sequenced by immunoSEQ multiplex PCR, and TCRdb holds only the in-frame ones, with some missing. The table has over 150,000 clones, 75% to 90% seen once. The source was peripheral blood, collected on day 0 of AZD1222 vaccination. The TCR sequence derives from an adult in good health.

The CDR3 region is CASSSLGTAYEQYF. The CDR3 DNA follows: TGTGCCAGCAGCTCGTTAGGGACGGCCTACGAGCAGTACTTC. The rearrangement links TRBV11-2 to TRBJ2-7, with D perhaps given as TRBD1 or TRBD2 (5 bases each). This CDR3 contains 14 residues. Germline V CDR1 and CDR2: SGHAT, FQNNGV. V lost 4 bases, J lost 2 bases, and 12 bases lay in between.